This T cell receptor beta chain was captured by sequencing in a study of CD8 T cell repertoires and HIV-1 epitope variants. In the case of this clone: Its antigen is not known.

Assay: immunoSEQ multiplex PCR; the TCRdb copy retains only in-frame clones and omits some. The table has fewer than 6,000 clones, around 63% seen once; the top ten hold approximately 40%. The germline V gene encodes CDR1 MNHEY and CDR2 SVGAGI. CDR3 length equals 14 residues. The V segment lost 6 bases and the J segment 0 bases; nucleotides outside the gene matches: 5. The source of this sequence is a male donor with HIV. V usage is TRBV6-5 and J usage is TRBJ2-7, with 7 bases fitting TRBD1. What was sequenced was cultured CD8+ T cells derived from PBMCs. CDR3 loop: CASSPGQSSYEQYF. CDR3 nucleotide sequence: TGTGCCAGCAGCCCGGGACAGAGCTCCTACGAGCAGTACTTC.